Shown below are 16 T cell receptor beta chains from a single sample sequenced in a study of blood T cell repertoires in COVID-19 (dated by TCRdb to the early 2020s). Receptors were amplified or captured by the immunoSEQ multiplex PCR assay. The table comes from immuneACCESS by way of TCRdb, which keeps in-frame sequences with V and J called. Part of the clones is missing from these tables; in studies checked, under half for an unresolved V gene and the rest for unknown reasons. The sample yields around 190,000 clones; about 88% were counted once. The biggest ten clones account for around 17% of the sample. The sequenced sample was peripheral blood. Receptor source: a man in his fifties with COVID-19, enrolled during active disease.

V gene TRBV9 combines with J gene TRBJ1-4; 10 positions agree with TRBD1. Trimming at V came to 3 bases and at J to 7 bases, leaving 3 bases not matched to a gene. In germline, CDR1 is SGDLS, CDR2 YYNGEE. The CDR3 extends over 14 amino acids. The DNA for the CDR3 is TGTGCCAGCAGCGACCGGGACAGGGGTGAAAAACTGTTTTTT. It specifies CASSDRDRGEKLFF. Full variable domain (remainder filled in from reference TRBV9 and TRBJ1-4): DSGVTQTPKHLITATGQRVTLRCSPRSGDLSVYWYQQSLDQGLQFLIQYYNGEERAKGNILERFSAQQFPDLHSELNLSSLELGDSALYFCASSDRDRGEKLFFGSGTQLSVL.

This rearrangement joins TRBV5-6 to TRBJ1-1; no clear D gene. This CDR3 spans 12 amino acids. V was shortened by 6 bases and J by 3 bases, with 9 bases between the two germline ends. Per germline, CDR1 SGHDT and CDR2 YYEEEE. The CDR3 coding sequence is TGTGCCAGCACTAGACTCGACACTGAAGCTTTCTTT. Translated, it gives CASTRLDTEAFF.

This chain uses TRBV27 with TRBJ2-2; no clear D. V was clipped by 5 bases and J by 0 bases, with 13 bases between them. CDR3 length: 16 amino acids. Looked up from germline, CDR1 is MNHEY and CDR2 is SMNVEV (reference sequence). The CDR3 here is CASSPQRPANTGELFF. The CDR3 bases are TGTGCCAGCAGTCCCCAGAGGCCAGCGAACACCGGGGAGCTGTTTTTT.

This rearrangement joins TRBV5-6 to TRBJ1-1, with 7 bases aligning to TRBD1. V shed 4 bases and J 1 base; nucleotides not matched to a gene: 7. The germline CDR1 and CDR2 sequences are SGHDT and YYEEEE. The length of the CDR3 is 15 residues. Written as DNA, the CDR3 is TGTGCCAGCAGCCTACCTCGACAGGGGAACACTGAAGCTTTCTTT. This translates into CASSLPRQGNTEAFF.

V usage is TRBV6-5 and J usage is TRBJ1-5, with 9 bases that match TRBD1. This CDR3 has 16 residues. With 2 bases clipped from V and 2 bases from J, the junction kept 4 bases outside the gene matches. The germline CDR1 and CDR2 sequences are MNHEY and SVGAGI. The DNA for the CDR3 is TGTGCCAGCAGTTACGACAGGGGGGTAGGCAATCAGCCCCAGCATTTT. Amino acids: CASSYDRGVGNQPQHF.

V and J are TRBV14 and TRBJ2-5, with D perhaps matching TRBD1 (5 bases). Germline loops: CDR1 SGHDN, CDR2 FVKESK. V dropped 1 base and J dropped 5 bases, with 14 bases sitting between them. This CDR3 comprises 15 residues. The CDR3 nucleotides read TGTGCCAGCAGCCAAGGGACAAGGCCTTTGGAGACCCAGTACTTC. Translating gives CASSQGTRPLETQYF.

The chain has TRBV4-3 and TRBJ2-5, with TRBD1 identical over 8 bases. The CDR3 sequence is 13 residues long. Losses at the gene ends were 4 bases for V and 5 bases for J; bases not matched to a gene: 3. Germline CDR1 reads LGHNA; CDR2 reads YSLEER. CDR3 DNA: TGCGCCAGCAGCCCCAGGGGGCATGAGACCCAGTACTTC. It translates to CASSPRGHETQYF.

As regards this clone: Other DNA sequences within the sample encode an identical CDR3. This chain uses TRBV19 with TRBJ1-1, with a weak D call TRBD1 (5 bases). V was cut by 2 bases and J by 1 base, with 8 bases left in between. Germline V CDR1 and CDR2: LNHDA, SQIVND (reference sequence). The CDR3 is made up of 14 amino acids. Here the CDR3 reads CASSIQGPNTEAFF. For the CDR3, the DNA is TGTGCCAGTAGTATACAGGGTCCGAACACTGAAGCTTTCTTT.

The rearrangement uses TRBV28 and TRBJ2-1; a possible D gene is TRBD2 (5 bases). Trimming took off 4 bases at V and 7 bases at J, with 11 bases between the two ends. The CDR3 extends over 13 amino acids. Germline CDR1 reads MDHEN; CDR2 reads SYDVKM. CDR3 region: CASSSGTLNEQFF. CDR3 bases: TGTGCCAGCAGTTCGGGAACTTTGAATGAGCAGTTCTTC.

The rearrangement joins TRBV3-1 (or the pseudogene TRBV3-2) to TRBJ1-3, with 7 bases identical to TRBD1. This CDR3 contains 19 residues. Trimming took 0 bases from V and 0 from J; bases not matched to a gene: 11. Per the germline V gene, CDR1 is LGHDT and CDR2 is YNNKEL (reference sequence). The CDR3: CASSQDQKTGTDSGNTIYF. For the CDR3, the DNA is TGTGCCAGCAGCCAAGATCAAAAAACCGGGACAGACTCTGGAAACACCATATATTTT.

J is TRBJ1-2 and V is TRBV19; possibly TRBD1 for D (6 bases). This CDR3 has 15 amino acids. In germline, CDR1 is LNHDA, CDR2 SQIVND (reference sequence). The germline V and J ends were trimmed by 5 bases and 0 bases, with 13 bases remaining between them. CDR3 amino acids: CASSVPRDTNYGYTF. In DNA, the CDR3 is TGTGCCAGTAGTGTCCCCCGGGACACTAACTATGGCTACACCTTC.

V gene TRBV7-3 combines with J gene TRBJ2-5, with 10 positions matching TRBD2. The CDR3 loop spans 15 amino acids. Germline V gene sequence: CDR1 SGHTA, CDR2 FQGTGA. V lost 0 bases and J lost 5; bases outside the gene matches: 3. The CDR3 coding sequence is TGTGCCAGCAGCTTAACAGCGGGGGGGCTGGAGACCCAGTACTTC. Translation gives CASSLTAGGLETQYF.

The rearrangement joins TRBV11-3 to TRBJ2-2, with 7 bases identical to TRBD1. Germline V gene data show CDR1 as SGHNT and CDR2 as YENEEA. The ends lost 5 bases at V and 4 bases at J; junction bases unmatched: 10. The CDR3 is made up of 16 amino acids. Written as DNA, the CDR3 is TGTGCCAGCAGCCCTCCGTCTACAGGGGCCACCGGGGAGCTGTTTTTT. It codes for CASSPPSTGATGELFF.

This chain joins TRBV6-6 and TRBJ1-4; 8 bases match TRBD1. The CDR3 is 17 residues long. The germline CDR1 and CDR2 sequences are MNHNY and SVGAGI (reference sequence). With V trimmed by 5 bases and J by 2 bases, 10 bases remained unmatched. The CDR3 reads CASSRRQGRATNEKLFF. The CDR3 DNA is TGTGCCAGCAGTCGGCGACAGGGGAGGGCGACTAATGAAAAACTGTTTTTT.

The CDR3: CASSIQGSQYGYTF. The CDR3 DNA reads TGTGCCAGTAGTATTCAGGGATCCCAATATGGCTACACCTTC. The chain has TRBV19 and TRBJ1-2, with D tentatively TRBD1 (5 bases). The length of the CDR3 is 14 residues. CDR1 and CDR2 (germline): LNHDA, SQIVND (reference sequence). V was shortened by 3 bases and J by 5 bases, with 13 bases between the two germline ends.

As DNA, the CDR3 is TGTGCCAGTCAACAGGGAGACCCCTACAATGAGCAGTTCTTC. It translates to CASQQGDPYNEQFF. The chain joins TRBV19 to TRBJ2-1, with a possible D match to TRBD1 (6 bases). CDR3 length: 14 amino acids. V was shortened by 8 bases and J by 2 bases, with 13 bases between the two germline ends. Germline lookup yields CDR1 LNHDA and CDR2 SQIVND (reference sequence). Together with reference TRBV19 and TRBJ2-1, the CDR3 gives the full variable domain: DGGITQSPKYLFRKEGQNVTLSCEQNLNHDAMYWYRQDPGQGLRLIYYSQIVNDFQKGDIAEGYSVSREKKESFPLTVTSAQKNPTAFYLCASQQGDPYNEQFFGPGTRLTVL.